The rows below give T cell receptor beta chains drawn from one sample of a study of monozygotic twins with inflammatory bowel disease. TCRdb re-called the 5' RACE reads and shows each CDR3 protein once, DNA omitted. This table holds about 160,000 distinct CDR3 sequences. Sequences were obtained from blood. The receptor set was obtained from a human donor with ulcerative colitis or Crohn's disease, or a healthy co-twin of an affected twin (not recorded which). The CDR3 runs from the conserved cysteine through the conserved F or W.

V gene: TRBV19
J gene: TRBJ2-2
CDR3 protein: CASRDLAISVAGELFF

V gene: TRBV5-4
J gene: TRBJ1-3
CDR3 protein: CASSVGGSGNTIYF

V gene: TRBV24-1
J gene: TRBJ2-1
CDR3 protein: CATSDLSGGSYNEQFF

V gene: TRBV15
J gene: TRBJ2-7
CDR3 protein: CATTREGLGPYEQYF

V gene: TRBV4-2
J gene: TRBJ2-7
CDR3 protein: CASSQVVVGREQYF

V gene: TRBV15
J gene: TRBJ1-4
CDR3 protein: CATSLLWAHGEKLFF

V gene: TRBV7-8
J gene: TRBJ1-4
CDR3 protein: CASSLAGGAWEKLFF

V gene: TRBV6-5
J gene: TRBJ2-1
CDR3 protein: CASSSSERFNEQFF

V gene: TRBV5-4
J gene: TRBJ2-3
CDR3 protein: CASSLDRRNTDTQYF

V gene: TRBV5-1
J gene: TRBJ1-5
CDR3 protein: CASSLEGGSNQPQHF

V gene: TRBV5-4
J gene: TRBJ2-3
CDR3 protein: CASSGGLPSDTQYF

V gene: TRBV20-1
J gene: TRBJ1-5
CDR3 protein: CSANRDSNQPQHF

V gene: TRBV5-4
J gene: TRBJ1-2
CDR3 protein: CASSLGGASNYGYTF

V gene: TRBV13
J gene: TRBJ1-5
CDR3 protein: CASSLGPGNQPQHF

V gene: TRBV5-1
J gene: TRBJ2-6
CDR3 protein: CASSFGLAGANVLTF

V gene: TRBV25-1
J gene: TRBJ2-5
CDR3 protein: CASRRVGQETQYF

V gene: TRBV20-1
J gene: TRBJ2-3
CDR3 protein: CSARGQPVADTQYF

V gene: TRBV20-1
J gene: TRBJ2-2
CDR3 protein: CSAPNRGQTNTGELFF

V gene: TRBV4-1
J gene: TRBJ2-2
CDR3 protein: CASSPEVGTGDTGELFF

V gene: TRBV5-1
J gene: TRBJ1-6
CDR3 protein: CASSLKGQGKSPLHF

V gene: TRBV4-2
J gene: TRBJ1-2
CDR3 protein: CASSQDLQGVGGYTF

V gene: TRBV7-3
J gene: TRBJ2-1
CDR3 protein: CASSLGLAGGGGHEQFF

V gene: TRBV4-2
J gene: TRBJ2-6
CDR3 protein: CASSQERGGDGANVLTF

V gene: TRBV6-5
J gene: TRBJ1-1
CDR3 protein: CASSRRRTEAFF

V gene: TRBV30
J gene: TRBJ2-7
CDR3 protein: CAWSVMGTTSYEQYF

V gene: TRBV5-6
J gene: TRBJ1-2
CDR3 protein: CASSLLPGMGFKDYTF